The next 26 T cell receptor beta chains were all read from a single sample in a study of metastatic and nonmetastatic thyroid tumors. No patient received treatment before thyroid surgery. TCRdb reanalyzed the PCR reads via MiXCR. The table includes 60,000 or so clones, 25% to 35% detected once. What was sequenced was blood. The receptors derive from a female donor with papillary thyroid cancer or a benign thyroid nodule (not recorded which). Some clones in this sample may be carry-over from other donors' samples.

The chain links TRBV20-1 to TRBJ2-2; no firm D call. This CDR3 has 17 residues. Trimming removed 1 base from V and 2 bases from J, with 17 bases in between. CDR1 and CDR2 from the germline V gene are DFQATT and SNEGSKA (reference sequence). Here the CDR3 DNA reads TGCAGTGCTAGAGTTGCGTTTGGGCAGACTAACACCGGGGAGCTGTTTTTT. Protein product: CSARVAFGQTNTGELFF.

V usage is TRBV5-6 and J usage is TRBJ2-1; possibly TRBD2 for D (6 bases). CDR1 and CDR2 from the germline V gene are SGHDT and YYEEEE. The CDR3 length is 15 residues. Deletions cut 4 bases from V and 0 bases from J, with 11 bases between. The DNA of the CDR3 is TGTGCCAGCAGCCAGGACGGGAGCTCCTACAATGAGCAGTTCTTC. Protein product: CASSQDGSSYNEQFF. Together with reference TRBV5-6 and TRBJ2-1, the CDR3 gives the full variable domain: DAGVTQSPTHLIKTRGQQVTLRCSPKSGHDTVSWYQQALGQGPQFIFQYYEEEERQRGNFPDRFSGHQFPNYSSELNVNALLLGDSALYLCASSQDGSSYNEQFFGPGTRLTVL.

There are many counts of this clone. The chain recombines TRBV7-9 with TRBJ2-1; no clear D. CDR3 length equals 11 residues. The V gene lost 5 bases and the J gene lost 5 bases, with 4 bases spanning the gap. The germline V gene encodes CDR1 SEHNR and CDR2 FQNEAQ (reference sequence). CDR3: CASSRDNEQFF. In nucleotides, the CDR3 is TGTGCCAGCAGCCGCGACAATGAGCAGTTCTTC.

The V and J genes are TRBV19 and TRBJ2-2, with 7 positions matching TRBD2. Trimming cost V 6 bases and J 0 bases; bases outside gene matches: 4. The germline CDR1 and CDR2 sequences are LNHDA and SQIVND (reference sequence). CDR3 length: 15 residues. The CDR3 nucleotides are TGTGCCAGTAGGGGACTATACGCGAACACCGGGGAGCTGTTTTTT. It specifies CASRGLYANTGELFF.

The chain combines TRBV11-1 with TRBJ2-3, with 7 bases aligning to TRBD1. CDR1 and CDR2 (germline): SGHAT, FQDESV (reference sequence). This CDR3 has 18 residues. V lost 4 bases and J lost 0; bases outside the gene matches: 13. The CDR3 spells CASSSTGRKTASTDTQYF. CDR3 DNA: TGTGCCAGCAGCTCGACAGGGCGAAAGACTGCTAGCACAGATACGCAGTATTTT.

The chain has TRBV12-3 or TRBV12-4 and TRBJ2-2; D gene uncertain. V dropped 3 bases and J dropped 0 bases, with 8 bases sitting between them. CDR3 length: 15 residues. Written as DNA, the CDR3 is TGTGCCAGCAGTTTTGGTAGCCCGAACACCGGGGAGCTGTTTTTT. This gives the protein CASSFGSPNTGELFF.

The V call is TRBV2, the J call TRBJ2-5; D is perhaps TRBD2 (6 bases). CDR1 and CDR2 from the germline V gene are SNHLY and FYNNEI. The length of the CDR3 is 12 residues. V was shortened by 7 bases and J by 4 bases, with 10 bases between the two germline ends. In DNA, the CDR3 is TGTGCCAGCAAATATAGCGGAGAGACCCAGTACTTC. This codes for CASKYSGETQYF.

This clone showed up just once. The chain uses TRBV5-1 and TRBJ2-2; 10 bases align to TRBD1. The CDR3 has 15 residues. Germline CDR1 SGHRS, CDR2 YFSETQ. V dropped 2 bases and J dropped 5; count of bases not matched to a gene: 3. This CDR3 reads CASSLGTGETGELFF. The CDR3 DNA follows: TGCGCCAGCAGCTTAGGGACAGGGGAGACCGGGGAGCTGTTTTTT.

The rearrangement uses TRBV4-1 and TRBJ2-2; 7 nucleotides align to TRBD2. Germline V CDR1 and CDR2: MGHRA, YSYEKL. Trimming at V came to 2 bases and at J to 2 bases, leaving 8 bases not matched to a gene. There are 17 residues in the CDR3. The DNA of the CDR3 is TGCGCCAGCAGCCAATACTTGGGCGGGGGAAACACCGGGGAGCTGTTTTTT. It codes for CASSQYLGGGNTGELFF.

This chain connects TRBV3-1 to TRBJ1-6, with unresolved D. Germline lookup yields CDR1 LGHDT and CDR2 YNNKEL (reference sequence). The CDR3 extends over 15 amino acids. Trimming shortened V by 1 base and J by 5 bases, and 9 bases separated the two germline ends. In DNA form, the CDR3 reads TGTGCCAGCAGCCAAGGGACCGCTAATAATTCACCCCTCCACTTT. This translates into CASSQGTANNSPLHF.

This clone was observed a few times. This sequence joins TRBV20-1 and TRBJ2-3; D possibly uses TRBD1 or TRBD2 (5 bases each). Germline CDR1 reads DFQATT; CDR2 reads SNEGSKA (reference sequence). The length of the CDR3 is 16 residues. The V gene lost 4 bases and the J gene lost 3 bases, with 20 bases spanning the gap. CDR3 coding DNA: TGCAGTGCTACGATCGACGGGGACGGAGTTACAGATACGCAGTATTTT. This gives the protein CSATIDGDGVTDTQYF.

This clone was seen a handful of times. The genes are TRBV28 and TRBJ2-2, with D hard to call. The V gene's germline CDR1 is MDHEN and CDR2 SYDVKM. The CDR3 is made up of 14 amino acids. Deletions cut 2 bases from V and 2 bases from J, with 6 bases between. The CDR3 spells CASSLKQNTGELFF. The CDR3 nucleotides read TGTGCCAGCAGTTTAAAACAAAACACCGGGGAGCTGTTTTTT.

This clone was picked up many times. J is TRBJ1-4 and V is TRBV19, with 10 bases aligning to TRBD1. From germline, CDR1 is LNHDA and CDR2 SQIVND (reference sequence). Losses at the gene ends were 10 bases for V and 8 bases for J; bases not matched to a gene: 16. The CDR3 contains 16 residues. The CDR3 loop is CATVNGPGQGIEKLFF. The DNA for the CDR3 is TGTGCCACCGTAAATGGACCGGGACAGGGGATAGAAAAACTGTTTTTT.

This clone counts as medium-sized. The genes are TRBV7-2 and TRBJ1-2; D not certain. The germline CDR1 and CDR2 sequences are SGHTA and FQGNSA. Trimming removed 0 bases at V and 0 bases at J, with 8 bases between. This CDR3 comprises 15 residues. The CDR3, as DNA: TGTGCCAGCAGCTTAGCGGCAGCAGCTAACTATGGCTACACCTTC. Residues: CASSLAAAANYGYTF.

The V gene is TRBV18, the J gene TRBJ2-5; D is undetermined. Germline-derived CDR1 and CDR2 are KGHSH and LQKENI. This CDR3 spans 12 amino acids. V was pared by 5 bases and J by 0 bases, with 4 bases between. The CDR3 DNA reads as TGTGCCAGCTCAAACAACCAAGAGACCCAGTACTTC. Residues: CASSNNQETQYF.

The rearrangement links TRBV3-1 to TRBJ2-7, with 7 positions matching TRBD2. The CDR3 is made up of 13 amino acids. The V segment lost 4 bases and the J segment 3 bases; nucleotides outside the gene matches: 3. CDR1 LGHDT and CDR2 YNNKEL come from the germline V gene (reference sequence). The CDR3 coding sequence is TGTGCCAGCAGCCCGACTAGCCTCTACGAGCAGTACTTC. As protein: CASSPTSLYEQYF.

The CDR3 bases are TGTGCCAGCAGTAGGTCCTATAACTATGGCTACACCTTC. As protein: CASSRSYNYGYTF. The V gene is TRBV6-1, the J gene TRBJ1-2; no reliable D call. This CDR3 comprises 13 residues. CDR1 is MNHNS, CDR2 SASEGT, per germline. Deletions cut 5 bases from V and 1 base from J, with 8 bases between.

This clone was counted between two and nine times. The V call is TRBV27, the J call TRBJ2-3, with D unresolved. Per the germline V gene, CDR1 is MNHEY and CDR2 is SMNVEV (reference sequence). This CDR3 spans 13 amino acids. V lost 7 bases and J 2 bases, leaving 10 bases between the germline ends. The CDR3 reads CASTPQHTDTQYF. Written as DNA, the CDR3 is TGTGCCAGCACCCCCCAGCACACAGATACGCAGTATTTT.

The CDR3 region is CASSLGNWDTGELFF. CDR3 bases: TGCGCCAGCAGCTTGGGAAATTGGGATACCGGGGAGCTGTTTTTT. The rearrangement joins TRBV5-1 to TRBJ2-2; no firm D call. Germline assignment: CDR1 SGHRS and CDR2 YFSETQ. The CDR3 consists of 15 residues. V lost 0 bases, J lost 5 bases, and 11 bases lay in between. Variable domain in full (rest from reference TRBV5-1 and TRBJ2-2): KAGVTQTPRYLIKTRGQQVTLSCSPISGHRSVSWYQQTPGQGLQFLFEYFSETQRNKGNFPGRFSGRQFSNSRSEMNVSTLELGDSALYLCASSLGNWDTGELFFGEGSRLTVL.

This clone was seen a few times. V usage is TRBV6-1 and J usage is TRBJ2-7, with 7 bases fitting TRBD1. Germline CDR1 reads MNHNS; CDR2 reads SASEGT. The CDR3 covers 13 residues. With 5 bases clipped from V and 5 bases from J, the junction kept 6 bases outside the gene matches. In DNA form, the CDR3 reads TGTGCCAGCAGTCCCGACAGGGACAACGAGCAGTACTTC. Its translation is CASSPDRDNEQYF.

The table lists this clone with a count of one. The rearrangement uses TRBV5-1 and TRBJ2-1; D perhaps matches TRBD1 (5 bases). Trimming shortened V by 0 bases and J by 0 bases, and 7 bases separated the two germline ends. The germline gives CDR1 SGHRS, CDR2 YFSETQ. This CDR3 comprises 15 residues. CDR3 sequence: CASSLGQLSYNEQFF. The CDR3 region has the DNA TGCGCCAGCAGCTTGGGACAGCTCTCCTACAATGAGCAGTTCTTC.

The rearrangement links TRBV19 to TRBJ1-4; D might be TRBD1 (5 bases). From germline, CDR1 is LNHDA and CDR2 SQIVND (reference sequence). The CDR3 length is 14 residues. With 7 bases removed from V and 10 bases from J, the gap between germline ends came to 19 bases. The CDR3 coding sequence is TGTGCCAGTACGGAACGGGGCCAGGGAGGAAAACTGTTTTTT. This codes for CASTERGQGGKLFF.

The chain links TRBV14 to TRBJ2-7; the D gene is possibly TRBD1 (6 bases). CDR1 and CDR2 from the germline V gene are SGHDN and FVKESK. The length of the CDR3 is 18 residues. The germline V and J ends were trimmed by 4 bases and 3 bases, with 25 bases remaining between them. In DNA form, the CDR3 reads TGTGCCAGCAGCCCACGAGACCATACAGGGTTGGTCGTCTACGAGCAGTACTTC. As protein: CASSPRDHTGLVVYEQYF.

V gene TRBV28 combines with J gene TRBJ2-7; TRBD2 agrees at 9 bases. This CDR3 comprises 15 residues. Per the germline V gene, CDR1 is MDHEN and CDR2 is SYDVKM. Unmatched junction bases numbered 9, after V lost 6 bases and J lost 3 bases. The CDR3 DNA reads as TGTGCCAGCAGCCCCCTTGGCGGGAGGGGCTACGAGCAGTACTTC. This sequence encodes CASSPLGGRGYEQYF.

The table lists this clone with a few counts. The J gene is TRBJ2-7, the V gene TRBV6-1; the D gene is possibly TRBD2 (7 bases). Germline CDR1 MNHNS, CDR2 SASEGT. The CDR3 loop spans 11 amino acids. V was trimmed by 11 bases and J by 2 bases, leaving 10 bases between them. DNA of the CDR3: TGTGCCGGGGGGGCTACCTACGAGCAGTACTTC. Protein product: CAGGATYEQYF.

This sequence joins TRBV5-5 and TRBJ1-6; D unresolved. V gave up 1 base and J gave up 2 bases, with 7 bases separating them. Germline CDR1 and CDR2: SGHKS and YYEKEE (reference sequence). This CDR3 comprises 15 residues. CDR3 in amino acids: CASSLTGAYNSPLHF. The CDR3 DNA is TGTGCCAGCAGCTTGACTGGGGCCTATAATTCACCCCTCCACTTT.